The clone carrying this T cell receptor beta chain has a count of ten or more. A J-beta primer mix and a sample-barcoded 5' primer were used in a second PCR of about 7 to 12 cycles. Carrying 12 random nucleotides, a template-switch adaptor labeled each individual cDNA molecule. In TCRdb, the 5' RACE reads were re-called with MiXCR into one record per CDR3 protein. The sample contains about 670,000 distinct CDR3 sequences, around 50% of which appear only once. The data were taken from a study of blood T cells in healthy people across ages. Per germline, CDR1 SGHDT and CDR2 YYEEEE. The CDR3 consists of 19 residues. V was shortened by 4 bases and J by 2 bases, with 26 bases between the two germline ends. Each sample yielded at least 6 million isolated PBMCs.

The sequence was collected from a woman over 75 in good health. The chain combines TRBV5-6 with TRBJ2-3; D may be TRBD1 or TRBD2 (5 bases each). Input material: blood. The CDR3 DNA reads TGTGCCAGCAGCGCCTTCGGTAACGGGGCGCCCGAACTCACAGATACGCAGTATTTT. Protein product: CASSAFGNGAPELTDTQYF.